This TCR beta chain was identified in a study of T-cell memory formation after mild COVID-19. Overall study context: The two donors had largely donor-specific TCR clusters. Study-level points and caveats: CD4+ bias marked clones expanding day 15 to 37, unlike balanced contracting clones. CD4+ contracting clones were mainly CM and EM; CD8+ ones, EMRA.

TCRdb processed the 5' RACE reads anew with MiXCR; each CDR3 protein has one entry. Of 55,000 to 75,000 distinct CDR3 sequences listed, roughly 25% are singletons. Per germline, CDR1 MDHEN and CDR2 SYDVKM. The CDR3 loop spans 15 amino acids. The V gene lost 6 bases and the J gene lost 5 bases, with 17 bases spanning the gap. A remark on this clonotype: The antigen is not known.

This TCR came from a man aged 18 to 29 who had mild COVID-19 (a few samples of this study predate the infection). Cell type and time point are not known. Specimen: PBMCs or a T cell subset sorted from them (not recorded which). The rearrangement uses TRBV28 and TRBJ2-1, with D hard to call. This chain's CDR3 is CASSLLQVSNNEQFF. Here the CDR3 DNA reads TGTGCCAGCAGCCTACTTCAGGTATCAAACAATGAGCAGTTCTTC.